The 13 T cell receptor beta chains presented below share a single source sample, sequenced in a study of blood T cell repertoires in COVID-19. Using immunoSEQ multiplex PCR, the repertoire was profiled, and TCRdb retains in-frame clones only, with some absent. The sample holds approximately 220,000 clones, 85% seen once. Sequencing input: PBMCs or T cells enriched from blood (not recorded which). Receptor source: a man in his forties who had recovered from COVID-19.

The genes are TRBV2 and TRBJ2-1, with D possibly matching TRBD2 (5 bases). This CDR3 spans 11 amino acids. CDR1 and CDR2 (germline): SNHLY, FYNNEI. With 5 bases removed from V and 10 bases from J, the gap between germline ends came to 9 bases. CDR3 amino acids: CASSTGKEQFF. Written as DNA, the CDR3 is TGTGCCAGCAGTACCGGGAAAGAGCAGTTCTTC.

This chain uses TRBV11-3 with TRBJ1-5, with D unclear. V was pared by 5 bases and J by 1 base, with 12 bases between. Germline CDR1 is SGHNT and CDR2 is YENEEA. The CDR3 totals 15 residues. The CDR3 loop is CASSQTSGSNQPQHF. CDR3 nucleotides: TGTGCCAGCAGCCAAACGTCCGGGAGCAATCAGCCCCAGCATTTT.

The V call is TRBV5-4, the J call TRBJ2-2; 8 nucleotides align to TRBD2. CDR1 and CDR2 from the germline V gene are SGHNT and YYREEE (reference sequence). CDR3 length: 15 amino acids. After removal of 4 bases from V and 2 bases from J, the junction contained 4 bases not matched to a gene. Here the CDR3 DNA reads TGTGCCAGCAGCCCGGGGGGGACTAACACCGGGGAGCTGTTTTTT. It encodes CASSPGGTNTGELFF.

The chain employs TRBV7-3 and TRBJ2-1; D gene unclear. The germline V gene has CDR1 SGHTA and CDR2 FQGTGA. V lost 2 bases to trimming and J lost 4 bases, with 15 bases between them. The CDR3 length is 16 residues. CDR3 DNA sequence: TGTGCCAGCAGCTTAGGAGTCACCGGAAGGTACAATGAGCAGTTCTTC. This gives the protein CASSLGVTGRYNEQFF.

V usage is TRBV7-2 and J usage is TRBJ2-5; tentatively, D is TRBD2 (6 bases). The CDR3 totals 14 residues. Trimming shortened V by 0 bases and J by 5 bases, and 10 bases separated the two germline ends. The germline gives CDR1 SGHTA, CDR2 FQGNSA. The CDR3 is CASSLAGSGETQYF. The CDR3 region has the DNA TGTGCCAGCAGCTTAGCCGGGAGCGGTGAGACCCAGTACTTC.

Here the CDR3 DNA reads TGTGCCAGTAGTTTGACAGGGGGCGTGGAGACCCAGTACTTC. It codes for CASSLTGGVETQYF. J is TRBJ2-5 and V is TRBV19; 10 nucleotides agree with TRBD1. Germline loops: CDR1 LNHDA, CDR2 SQIVND (reference sequence). V gave up 5 bases and J gave up 5 bases; unmatched junction bases: 5. The CDR3 has 14 amino acids. Complete variable domain (other parts from reference TRBV19 and TRBJ2-5): DGGITQSPKYLFRKEGQNVTLSCEQNLNHDAMYWYRQDPGQGLRLIYYSQIVNDFQKGDIAEGYSVSREKKESFPLTVTSAQKNPTAFYLCASSLTGGVETQYFGPGTRLLVL.

For this clone: Other DNA sequences in the sample encode the same CDR3. The chain is built from TRBV5-1 and TRBJ1-2; 11 bases match TRBD1. The CDR3 is 14 amino acids. V trimming: 0 bases; J trimming: 6 bases; junction bases outside the gene matches: 1. Germline V CDR1 and CDR2: SGHRS, YFSETQ. The CDR3 loop is CASSLGTGGNGYTF. DNA for the CDR3: TGCGCCAGCAGCTTGGGGACAGGGGGCAATGGCTACACCTTC.

The table lists this clone with a few counts. This chain connects TRBV30 to TRBJ1-6, with D maybe TRBD1 (5 bases). Looked up from germline, CDR1 is GTSNPN and CDR2 is SVGIG (reference sequence). Trimming stripped 7 bases from V and 5 bases from J, with 18 bases between. The CDR3 length is 15 residues. In DNA, the CDR3 is TGTGCCTCACGGGACTTAGAATTGAATAATTCACCCCTCCACTTT. Translation: CASRDLELNNSPLHF.

Only one count was recorded for this clone. The rearrangement links TRBV14 to TRBJ2-7, with TRBD2 matching over 9 bases. Trimming cost V 0 bases and J 4 bases; bases outside gene matches: 4. CDR3 length: 15 residues. Germline lookup yields CDR1 SGHDN and CDR2 FVKESK. The CDR3 DNA follows: TGTGCCAGCAGCCAAGATAGCGGGAGTGAGTACGAGCAGTACTTC. Translating gives CASSQDSGSEYEQYF. Full variable domain (outside the CDR3, taken from reference TRBV14 and TRBJ2-7): EAGVTQFPSHSVIEKGQTVTLRCDPISGHDNLYWYRRVMGKEIKFLLHFVKESKQDESGMPNNRFLAERTGGTYSTLKVQPAELEDSGVYFCASSQDSGSEYEQYFGPGTRLTVT.

This chain links TRBV27 with TRBJ2-5, with 7 bases aligning to TRBD1. The CDR3 is 13 amino acids. V trimming: 5 bases; J trimming: 3 bases; junction bases outside the gene matches: 3. The germline CDR1 and CDR2 sequences are MNHEY and SMNVEV (reference sequence). CDR3 bases: TGTGCCAGCAGTCCGGGGACAGAAGAGACCCAGTACTTC. Translating gives CASSPGTEETQYF.

The chain carries TRBV2 and TRBJ2-5; TRBD1 might be the D (5 bases). The CDR3 consists of 14 residues. The V end lost 5 bases, the J end lost 4 bases, and 14 bases lay between the germline ends. The germline V gene encodes CDR1 SNHLY and CDR2 FYNNEI. CDR3 region: CASSSQTVGETQYF. The CDR3 nucleotides read TGTGCCAGCAGTTCACAGACAGTAGGAGAGACCCAGTACTTC.

The rearrangement uses TRBV5-4 and TRBJ2-7; possible D gene TRBD2, 5 bases. Germline lookup yields CDR1 SGHNT and CDR2 YYREEE (reference sequence). V was cut by 4 bases and J by 1 base, with 9 bases left in between. The CDR3 is 13 residues long. This chain's CDR3 is CASSLAGSYEQYF. Here the CDR3 DNA reads TGTGCCAGCAGCCTTGCGGGTTCCTACGAGCAGTACTTC.

The chain is built from TRBV28 and TRBJ2-7; weak D call: TRBD2 (7 bases). The germline V gene has CDR1 MDHEN and CDR2 SYDVKM. The CDR3 covers 13 residues. With 6 bases removed from V and 3 bases from J, the gap between germline ends came to 12 bases. CDR3 sequence (DNA): TGTGCCAGCAGGGGGGGGCAGCTCTACGAGCAGTACTTC. Translation gives CASRGGQLYEQYF.